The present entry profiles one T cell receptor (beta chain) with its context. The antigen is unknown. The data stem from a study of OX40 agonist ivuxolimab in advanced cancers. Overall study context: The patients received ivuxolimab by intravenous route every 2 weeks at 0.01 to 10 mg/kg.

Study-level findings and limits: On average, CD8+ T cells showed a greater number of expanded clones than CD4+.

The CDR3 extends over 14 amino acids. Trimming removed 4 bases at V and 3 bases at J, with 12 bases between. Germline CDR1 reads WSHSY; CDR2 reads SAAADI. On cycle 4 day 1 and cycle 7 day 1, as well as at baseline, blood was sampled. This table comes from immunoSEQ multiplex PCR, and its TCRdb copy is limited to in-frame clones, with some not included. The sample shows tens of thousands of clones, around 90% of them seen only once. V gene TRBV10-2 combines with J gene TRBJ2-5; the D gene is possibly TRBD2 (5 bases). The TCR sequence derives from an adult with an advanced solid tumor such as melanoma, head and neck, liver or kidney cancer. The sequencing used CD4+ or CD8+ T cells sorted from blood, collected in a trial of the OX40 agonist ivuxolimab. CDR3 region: CASSVTGNEETQYF. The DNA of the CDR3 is TGCGCCAGCAGTGTGACGGGGAATGAAGAGACCCAGTACTTC.